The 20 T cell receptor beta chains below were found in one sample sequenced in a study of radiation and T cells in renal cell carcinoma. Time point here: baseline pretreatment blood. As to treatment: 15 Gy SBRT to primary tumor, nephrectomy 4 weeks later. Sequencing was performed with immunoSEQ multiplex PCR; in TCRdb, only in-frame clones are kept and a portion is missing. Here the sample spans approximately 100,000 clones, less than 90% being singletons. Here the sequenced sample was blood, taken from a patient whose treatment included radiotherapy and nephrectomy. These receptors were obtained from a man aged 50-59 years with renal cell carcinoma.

The CDR3 DNA reads as TGTGCCAGCAGTCCGAACTATGGCTACACCTTC. Translated, it gives CASSPNYGYTF. The rearrangement uses TRBV28 and TRBJ1-2; D call uncertain. Germline lookup yields CDR1 MDHEN and CDR2 SYDVKM. The CDR3 runs to 11 residues. V was clipped by 5 bases and J by 2 bases, with 3 bases between them.

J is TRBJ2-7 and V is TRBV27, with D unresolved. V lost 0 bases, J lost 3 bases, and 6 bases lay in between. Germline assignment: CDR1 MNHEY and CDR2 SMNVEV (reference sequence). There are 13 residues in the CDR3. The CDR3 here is CASSLSQYYEQYF. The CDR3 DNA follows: TGTGCCAGCAGTTTATCCCAGTACTACGAGCAGTACTTC.

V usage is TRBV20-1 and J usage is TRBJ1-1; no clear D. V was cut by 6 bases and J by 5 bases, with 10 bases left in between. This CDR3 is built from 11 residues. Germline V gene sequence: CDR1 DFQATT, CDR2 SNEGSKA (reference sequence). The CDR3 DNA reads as TGCAGTGCCACCCGTCGGACTGAAGCTTTCTTT. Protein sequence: CSATRRTEAFF.

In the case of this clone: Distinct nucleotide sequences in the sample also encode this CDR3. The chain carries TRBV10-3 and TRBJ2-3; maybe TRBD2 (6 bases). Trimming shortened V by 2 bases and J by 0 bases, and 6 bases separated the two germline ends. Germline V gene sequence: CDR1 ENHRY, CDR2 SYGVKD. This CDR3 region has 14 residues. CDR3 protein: CAISESGSTDTQYF. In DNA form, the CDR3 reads TGTGCCATCAGTGAGAGCGGGAGCACAGATACGCAGTATTTT.

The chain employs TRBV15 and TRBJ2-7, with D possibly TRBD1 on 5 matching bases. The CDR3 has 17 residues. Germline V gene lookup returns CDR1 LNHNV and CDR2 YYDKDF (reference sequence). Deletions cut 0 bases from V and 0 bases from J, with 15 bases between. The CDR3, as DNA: TGTGCCACCAGCAGAGAAATGCTCAGGACACACTCCTACGAGCAGTACTTC. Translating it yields CATSREMLRTHSYEQYF.

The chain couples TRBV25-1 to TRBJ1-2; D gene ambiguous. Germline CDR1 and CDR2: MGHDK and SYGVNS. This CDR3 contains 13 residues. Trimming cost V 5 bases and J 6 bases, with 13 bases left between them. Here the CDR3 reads CASSWTNSNGYTF. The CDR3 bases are TGTGCCAGCAGTTGGACCAATTCCAATGGCTACACCTTC.

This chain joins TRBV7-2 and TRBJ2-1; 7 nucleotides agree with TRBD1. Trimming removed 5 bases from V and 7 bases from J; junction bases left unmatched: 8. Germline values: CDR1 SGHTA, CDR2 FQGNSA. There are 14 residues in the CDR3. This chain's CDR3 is CASSLDRAANEQFF. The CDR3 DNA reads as TGTGCCAGCAGCCTCGACAGGGCGGCGAATGAGCAGTTCTTC.

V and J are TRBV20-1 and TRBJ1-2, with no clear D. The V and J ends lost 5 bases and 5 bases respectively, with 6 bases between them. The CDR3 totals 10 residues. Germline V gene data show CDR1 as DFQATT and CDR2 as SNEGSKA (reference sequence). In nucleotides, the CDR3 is TGCAGTGCTTTGACGTATGGCTACACCTTC. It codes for CSALTYGYTF.

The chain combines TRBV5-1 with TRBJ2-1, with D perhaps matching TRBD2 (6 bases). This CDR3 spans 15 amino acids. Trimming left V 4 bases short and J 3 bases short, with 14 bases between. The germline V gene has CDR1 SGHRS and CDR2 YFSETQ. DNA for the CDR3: TGCGCCAGCAGCATAACTAGCAACCTCTACAATGAGCAGTTCTTC. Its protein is CASSITSNLYNEQFF.

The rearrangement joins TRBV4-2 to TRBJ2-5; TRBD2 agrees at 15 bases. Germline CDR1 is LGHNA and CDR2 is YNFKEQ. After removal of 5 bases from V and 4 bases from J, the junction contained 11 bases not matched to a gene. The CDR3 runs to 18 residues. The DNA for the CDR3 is TGTGCCAGCAGCGAAGGACTAGCGGGGGGGCCAATTGGAGAGACCCAGTACTTC. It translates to CASSEGLAGGPIGETQYF.

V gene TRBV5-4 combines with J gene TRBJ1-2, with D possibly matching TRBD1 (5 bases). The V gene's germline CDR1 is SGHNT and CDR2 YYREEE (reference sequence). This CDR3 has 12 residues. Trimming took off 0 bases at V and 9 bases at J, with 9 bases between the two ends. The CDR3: CASSLEGSSYTF. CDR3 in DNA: TGTGCCAGCAGCTTGGAGGGGAGTAGCTACACCTTC.

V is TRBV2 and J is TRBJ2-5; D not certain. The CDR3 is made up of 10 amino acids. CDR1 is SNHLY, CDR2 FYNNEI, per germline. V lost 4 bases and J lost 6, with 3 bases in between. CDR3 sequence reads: CASSVQTQYF. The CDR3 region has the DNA TGTGCCAGCAGTGTTCAGACCCAGTACTTC.

For the CDR3, the DNA is TGTGCCAGCAGGACGGACGGAAACTATGGCTACACCTTC. Amino acids: CASRTDGNYGYTF. J is TRBJ1-2 and V is TRBV6-1; no definite D call. V lost 6 bases and J 2 bases, leaving 10 bases between the germline ends. The germline V gene has CDR1 MNHNS and CDR2 SASEGT. CDR3 size: 13 residues.

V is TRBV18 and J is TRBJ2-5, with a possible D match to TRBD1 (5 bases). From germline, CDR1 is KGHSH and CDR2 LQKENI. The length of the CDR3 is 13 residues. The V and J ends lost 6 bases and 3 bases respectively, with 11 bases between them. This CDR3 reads CASSRETEETQYF. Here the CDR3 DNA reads TGTGCCAGCTCCAGGGAAACGGAAGAGACCCAGTACTTC.

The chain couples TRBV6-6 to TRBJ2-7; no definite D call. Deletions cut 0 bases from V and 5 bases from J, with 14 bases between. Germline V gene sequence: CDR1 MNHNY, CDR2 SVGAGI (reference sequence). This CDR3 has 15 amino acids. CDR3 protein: CASSYSIFIGDEQYF. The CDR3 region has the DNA TGTGCCAGCAGTTACTCGATTTTTATTGGGGACGAGCAGTACTTC.

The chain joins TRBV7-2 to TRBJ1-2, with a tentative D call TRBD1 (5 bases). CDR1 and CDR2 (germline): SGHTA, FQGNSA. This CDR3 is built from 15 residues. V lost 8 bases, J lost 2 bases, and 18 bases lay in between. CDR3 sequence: CASRDPGGRNYGYTF. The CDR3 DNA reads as TGTGCCAGCCGGGACCCCGGGGGGAGGAACTATGGCTACACCTTC.

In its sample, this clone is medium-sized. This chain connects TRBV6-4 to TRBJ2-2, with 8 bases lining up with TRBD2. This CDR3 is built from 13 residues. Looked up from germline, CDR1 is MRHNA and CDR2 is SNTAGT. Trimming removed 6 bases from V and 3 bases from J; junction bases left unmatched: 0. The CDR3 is CASRLADTGELFF. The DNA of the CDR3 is TGTGCCAGCAGACTAGCGGACACCGGGGAGCTGTTTTTT.

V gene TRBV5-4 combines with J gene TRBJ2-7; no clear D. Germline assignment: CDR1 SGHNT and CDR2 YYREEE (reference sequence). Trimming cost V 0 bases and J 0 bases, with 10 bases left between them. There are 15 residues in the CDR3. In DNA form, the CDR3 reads TGTGCCAGCAGCTTGGCATCGGCGGCCTCCTACGAGCAGTACTTC. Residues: CASSLASAASYEQYF.

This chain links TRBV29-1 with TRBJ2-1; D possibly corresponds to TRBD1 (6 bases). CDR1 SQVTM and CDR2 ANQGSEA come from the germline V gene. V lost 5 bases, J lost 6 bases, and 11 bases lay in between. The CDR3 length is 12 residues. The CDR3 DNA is TGCAGCGTTCTCAGGACAGCCAATGAGCAGTTCTTC. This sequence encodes CSVLRTANEQFF.

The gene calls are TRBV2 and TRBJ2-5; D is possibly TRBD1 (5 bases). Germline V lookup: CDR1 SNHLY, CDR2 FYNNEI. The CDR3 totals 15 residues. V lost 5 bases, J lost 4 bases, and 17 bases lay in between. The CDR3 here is CASSTMGLEAETQYF. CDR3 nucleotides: TGTGCCAGCAGTACGATGGGGCTAGAGGCAGAGACCCAGTACTTC.